The clone carrying this T cell receptor beta chain has only a few counts. Antigen: not known. The data are from a study of sequential checkpoint blockade in melanoma. Study as a whole: Arm A got nivolumab then ipilimumab; arm B the reverse, 1:1. Under 95 pretreatment tumor DNA samples were TCRβ immunosequenced.

Specified treatment: randomized to nivolumab then ipilimumab (arm A) or the reverse (arm B). None of the patients previously received DNA-damaging chemotherapy. Assay used: immunoSEQ multiplex PCR; TCRdb lists only in-frame clones, some missing. The data show some 930 clones, 21% seen once. Findings and limits, study-wide: For nivolumab-first patients, baseline tumor clonality was associated with response.

V shed 5 bases, J shed 7 bases, and the junction held 16 bases outside the gene matches. The CDR3 consists of 16 residues. Looked up from germline, CDR1 is MNHGY and CDR2 is SAAAGT. The receptor was derived from a human donor with melanoma. This sequence joins TRBV6-8 and TRBJ1-2, with 7 bases aligning to TRBD1. Sample: tumor tissue (inferred from file names), taken from a patient given nivolumab and ipilimumab in sequence. Here the CDR3 DNA reads TGTGCCAGCAGTCTGGCGGGGATGGGGACAGTGGTTGGCTACACCTTC. Its translation: CASSLAGMGTVVGYTF.